The TCR beta chain described here comes from a study of TIL therapy for anti-PD-1-resistant metastatic lung cancer. From germline, CDR1 is ENHRY and CDR2 SYGVKD. V was pared by 7 bases and J by 4 bases, with 16 bases between. This CDR3 has 14 residues. The time point was: pre-treatment sample, taken before nivolumab and TIL therapy. Most excised metastases sampled were pleural nodules or supraclavicular lymph nodes. Sequencing used immunoSEQ v3. Here immunoSEQ multiplex PCR was the method, and the copy in TCRdb shows in-frame clones only, minus some. The sample lists more than 25,000 clones, roughly 72% occurring once.

The sequence derives from a person aged 25-80 years with non-small cell lung cancer. The starting material was tumor tissue, obtained at baseline. This chain uses TRBV10-3 with TRBJ1-2; D is unclear. In DNA form, the CDR3 reads TGTGCCATCACCTCGATTCGCAGTTTCTATGGCTACACCTTC. Protein product: CAITSIRSFYGYTF.